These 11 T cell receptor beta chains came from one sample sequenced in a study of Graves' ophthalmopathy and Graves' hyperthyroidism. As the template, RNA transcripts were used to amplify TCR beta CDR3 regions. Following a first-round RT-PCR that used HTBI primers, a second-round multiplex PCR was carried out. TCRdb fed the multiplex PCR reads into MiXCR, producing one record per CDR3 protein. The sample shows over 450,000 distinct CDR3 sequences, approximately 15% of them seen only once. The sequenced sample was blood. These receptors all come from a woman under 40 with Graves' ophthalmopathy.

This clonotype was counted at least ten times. CDR3 sequence (DNA): TGTGCCAGCAGTGTGCGGGACGGCTCCTACGAGCAGTACTTC. This gives the protein CASSVRDGSYEQYF. The chain uses TRBV28 and TRBJ2-7; D perhaps matches TRBD2 (6 bases). The V gene's germline CDR1 is MDHEN and CDR2 SYDVKM. The V end lost 5 bases, the J end lost 0 bases, and 11 bases lay between the germline ends. The CDR3 loop spans 14 amino acids.

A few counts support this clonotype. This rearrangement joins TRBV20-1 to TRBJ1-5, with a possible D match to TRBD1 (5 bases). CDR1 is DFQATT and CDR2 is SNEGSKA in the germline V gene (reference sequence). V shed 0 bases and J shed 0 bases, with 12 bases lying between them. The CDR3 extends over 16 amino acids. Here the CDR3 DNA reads TGCAGTGCTAGAGATCCCCAGGGTTATAGCAATCAGCCCCAGCATTTT. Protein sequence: CSARDPQGYSNQPQHF.

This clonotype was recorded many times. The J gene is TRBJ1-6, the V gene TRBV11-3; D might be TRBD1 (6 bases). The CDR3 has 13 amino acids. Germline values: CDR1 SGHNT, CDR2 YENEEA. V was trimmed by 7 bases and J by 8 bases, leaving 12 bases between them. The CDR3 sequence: CASTHGGHSPLHF. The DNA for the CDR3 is TGTGCCAGCACCCACGGGGGGCATTCACCCCTCCACTTT.

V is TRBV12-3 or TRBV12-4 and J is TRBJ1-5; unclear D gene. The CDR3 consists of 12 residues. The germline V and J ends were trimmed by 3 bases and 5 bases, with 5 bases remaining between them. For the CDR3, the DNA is TGTGCCAGCAGTTTTAATTATCAGCCCCAGCATTTT. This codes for CASSFNYQPQHF.

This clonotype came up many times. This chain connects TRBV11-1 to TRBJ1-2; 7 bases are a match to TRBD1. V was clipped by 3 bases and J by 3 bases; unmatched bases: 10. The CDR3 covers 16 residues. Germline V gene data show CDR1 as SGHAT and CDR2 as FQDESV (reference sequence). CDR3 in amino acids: CASSFPNRDSDYGYTF. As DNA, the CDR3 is TGTGCCAGCAGCTTCCCCAACCGGGACAGCGACTATGGCTACACCTTC.

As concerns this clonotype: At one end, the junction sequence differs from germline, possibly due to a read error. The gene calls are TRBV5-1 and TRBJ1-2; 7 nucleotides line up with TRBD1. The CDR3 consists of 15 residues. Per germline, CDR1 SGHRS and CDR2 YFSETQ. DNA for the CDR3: TGCGCCAGCAGCTTGACAGGGGAATTTGGAACTGGCTACAGCTTC. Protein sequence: CASSLTGEFGTGYSF.

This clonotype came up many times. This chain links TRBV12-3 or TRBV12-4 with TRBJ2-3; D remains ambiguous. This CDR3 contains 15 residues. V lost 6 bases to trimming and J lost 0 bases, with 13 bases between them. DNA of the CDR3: TGTGCCAGCAGCCCCCTGAGAAGGAGCACAGATACGCAGTATTTT. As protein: CASSPLRRSTDTQYF.

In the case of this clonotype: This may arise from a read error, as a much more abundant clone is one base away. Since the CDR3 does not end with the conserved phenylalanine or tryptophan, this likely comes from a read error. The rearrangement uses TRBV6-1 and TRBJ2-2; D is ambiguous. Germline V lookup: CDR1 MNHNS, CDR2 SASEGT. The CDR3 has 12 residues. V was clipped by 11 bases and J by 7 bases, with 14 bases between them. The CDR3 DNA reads TGTGCCGGCCTAGGGATGAGCGGGGAGCTGTTTGTT. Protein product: CAGLGMSGELFV.

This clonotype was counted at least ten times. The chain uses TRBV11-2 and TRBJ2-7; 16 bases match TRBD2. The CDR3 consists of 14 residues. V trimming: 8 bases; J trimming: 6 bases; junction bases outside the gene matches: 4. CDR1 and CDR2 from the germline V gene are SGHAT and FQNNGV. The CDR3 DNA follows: TGTGCCAGCGTCGGGACTAGCGGGGGGGCCGAGCAGTACTTC. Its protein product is CASVGTSGGAEQYF.

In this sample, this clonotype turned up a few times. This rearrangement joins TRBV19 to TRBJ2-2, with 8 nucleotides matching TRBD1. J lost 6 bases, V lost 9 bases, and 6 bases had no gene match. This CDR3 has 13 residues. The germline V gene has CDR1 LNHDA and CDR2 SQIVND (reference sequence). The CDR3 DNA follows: TGTGCCAGCGCAGGGGGCTGGGCCGGGGAGCTGTTTTTT. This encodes CASAGGWAGELFF.

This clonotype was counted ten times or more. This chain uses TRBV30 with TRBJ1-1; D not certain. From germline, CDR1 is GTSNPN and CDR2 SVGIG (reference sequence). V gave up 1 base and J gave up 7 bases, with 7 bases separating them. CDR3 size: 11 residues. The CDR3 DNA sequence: TGTGCCTGGAGTGGCGGGAGTGAAGCTTTCTTT. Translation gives CAWSGGSEAFF.